This T cell receptor beta chain originates from a study of blood T cell repertoires in COVID-19. On the study more broadly: Spain, Italy and the United States supplied samples that represented acute and convalescent COVID-19.

Germline loops: CDR1 SGHTA, CDR2 FQGTGA. The ends were cut back, 0 bases at V and 1 base at J, with 6 bases in the middle. The CDR3 runs 14 residues. TCRdb's table, derived via immunoSEQ multiplex PCR, lists solely in-frame clones and lacks some. The sample holds around 360,000 clones, around 87% seen once. The rearrangement joins TRBV7-3 to TRBJ2-5; tentative D call: TRBD2 (6 bases). The sequenced sample was peripheral blood. This clonotype originated in a young woman with COVID-19, enrolled during active disease. CDR3: CASSLTGLQETQYF. The CDR3, as DNA: TGTGCCAGCAGCTTAACGGGACTCCAAGAGACCCAGTACTTC. Looking up the rest from reference TRBV7-3 and TRBJ2-5 gives the full variable domain: GAGVSQTPSNKVTEKGKYVELRCDPISGHTALYWYRQSLGQGPEFLIYFQGTGAADDSGLPNDRFFAVRPEGSVSTLKIQRTERGDSAVYLCASSLTGLQETQYFGPGTRLLVL.